This T cell receptor (beta chain) was profiled in a study of CD8+ T cells in alopecia areata. Treatment specified: oral pan-JAK inhibitor, 5-10 mg twice daily. Trimming removed 6 bases from V and 6 bases from J; junction bases left unmatched: 4. Germline CDR1 SQVTM, CDR2 ANQGSEA. The CDR3 runs 11 residues. RNA was isolated and reverse transcribed to cDNA, the sequencing template. Using immunoSEQ multiplex PCR, the repertoire was profiled, and TCRdb retains in-frame clones only, with some absent. In the table there are tens of thousands of clones, around 45% of which are singletons. The sample here was CD8+ T cells sorted from blood, taken at approximately week 36, from a patient treated with tofacitinib. The receptor was derived from a human donor with alopecia areata. This chain links TRBV29-1 with TRBJ1-1; 7 nucleotides match TRBD1. CDR3 residues: CSVPGQPEAFF. DNA of the CDR3: TGCAGCGTACCGGGACAGCCTGAAGCTTTCTTT. Filled out from reference TRBV29-1 and TRBJ1-1, the complete variable domain reads SAVISQKPSRDICQRGTSLTIQCQVDSQVTMMFWYRQQPGQSLTLIATANQGSEATYESGFVIDKFPISRPNLTFSTLTVSNMSPEDSSIYLCSVPGQPEAFFGQGTRLTVV.